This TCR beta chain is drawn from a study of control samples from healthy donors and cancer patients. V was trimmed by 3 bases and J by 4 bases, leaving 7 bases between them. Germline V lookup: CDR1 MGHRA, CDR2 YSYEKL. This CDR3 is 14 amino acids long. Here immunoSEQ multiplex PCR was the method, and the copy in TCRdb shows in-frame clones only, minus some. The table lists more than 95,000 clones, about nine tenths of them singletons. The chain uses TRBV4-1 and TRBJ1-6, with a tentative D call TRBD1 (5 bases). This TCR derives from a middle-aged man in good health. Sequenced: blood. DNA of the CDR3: TGCGCCAGCAGCCAGACAGCTTATAATTCACCCCTCCACTTT. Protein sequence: CASSQTAYNSPLHF.